This TCR beta chain was captured in a study of T cell responses to AZD1222 COVID-19 vaccine. The germline CDR1 and CDR2 sequences are SGHRS and YFSETQ. This CDR3 is 15 amino acids long. Unmatched junction bases numbered 6, after V lost 5 bases and J lost 0 bases. Assay: immunoSEQ multiplex PCR; the TCRdb copy retains only in-frame clones and omits some. The repertoire holds under 250,000 clones, with around 93% as singletons. Study-wide results and limits: Females outnumbered males among donors, who were mostly white British; clonal diversity was possibly underestimated. Distributed over spike, vaccine-associated CD4 TCRs predominated at 160-218 and 743-854.

A remark on this clone: Its target is unknown.

Sequences were derived from peripheral blood, sampled on day 0 of MenACWY control vaccination. This receptor was taken from an adult in good health. The chain uses TRBV5-1 and TRBJ2-7; TRBD1 matches 9 bases. The CDR3: CASSVDRGVSYEQYF. CDR3 DNA sequence: TGCGCCAGCAGTGTCGACAGGGGGGTCTCCTACGAGCAGTACTTC.